This T cell receptor (beta chain) is from a study of cytomegalovirus exposure and HLA in healthy donors. A multiplex PCR was run with 60 Vbeta primers and 13 Jbeta primers. The repertoire was sequenced with immunoSEQ multiplex PCR; TCRdb's copy has only in-frame clones and lacks some. The table records more than 95,000 clones, roughly three quarters of them present only once. The CDR3 contains 14 residues. Trimming took 3 bases from V and 0 from J; bases not matched to a gene: 0. Germline V CDR1 and CDR2: SGDLS, YYNGEE. This sequence joins TRBV9 and TRBJ2-7, with TRBD2 matching over 10 bases. The sequencing sample was made of PBMCs. This receptor was identified in a male donor in good health and CMV-seronegative. Here the CDR3 reads CASSASGGSYEQYF. The CDR3 region has the DNA TGTGCCAGCAGCGCTAGCGGGGGCTCCTACGAGCAGTACTTC.